The source of this TCR beta chain is a study of siplizumab effects on memory and regulatory T cells. Findings of the study overall: Many proliferating CD4+ or CD8+ clones remained unclassified. Roughly 80-95% of them could not be assigned either a naive or a memory phenotype. The authors mapped only a minor fraction of alloreactive clones to unstimulated subsets. The diversity of naive T cells seemed greater than that of memory cells, and their alloresponse contribution seemed major. Mappable alloreactive CD4+ clones were on average 68.8% Treg-derived with siplizumab, approximately 30% in controls.

For this clone: The antigen is not known.

V lost 0 bases to trimming and J lost 5 bases, with 5 bases between them. The germline V gene encodes CDR1 LGHNA and CDR2 YNFKEQ. This CDR3 is 14 amino acids long. Libraries were prepared by immunoSEQ multiplex PCR; TCRdb keeps only in-frame clonotypes and omits some of them. The sample lists around 100,000 clones; roughly 93% were seen once. The specimen was non-Treg CD4+ T cells sorted from blood. The origin of this receptor is a human donor in good health. The chain carries TRBV4-2 and TRBJ1-6; D is unclear. DNA for the CDR3: TGTGCCAGCAGCCAAGACGGAAATAATTCACCCCTCCACTTT. Amino acids: CASSQDGNNSPLHF.